The clone carrying this TCR beta chain was counted between two and nine times. The TCR beta CDR3 regions underwent amplification using RNA transcripts as the source. The HTBI primer set served for first-round RT-PCR of the TCR CDR3. TCRdb re-called the multiplex PCR reads with MiXCR, one entry per CDR3 protein. Seen here are some 400,000 distinct CDR3 sequences, approximately 15% observed once, and the top ten hold about a fifth. The data were taken from a study of T cells in Graves' hyperthyroidism and ophthalmopathy. Per the germline V gene, CDR1 is MNHEY and CDR2 is SVGAGI. The CDR3 spans 14 residues. V trimming: 2 bases; J trimming: 2 bases; junction bases outside the gene matches: 0.

This receptor was taken from a man aged 25 to 40 with Graves' hyperthyroidism that later progressed to Graves' ophthalmopathy. J is TRBJ1-3 and V is TRBV6-5, with 7 bases lining up with TRBD1. What was sequenced was blood. CDR3 DNA sequence: TGTGCCAGCAGTTACGGGACAGCTGGAAACACCATATATTTT. Amino acids: CASSYGTAGNTIYF.